This section outlines one TCR beta chain sequence together with its context. Its antigen is unidentified. TCRdb re-analysed the 5' RACE reads in MiXCR, keeping a single row per CDR3 protein. The table records under 250,000 distinct CDR3 sequences, about 10% of them present only once. The source of the sample is a study of CD8 T cells in ankylosing spondylitis. V gave up 3 bases and J gave up 0 bases, with 11 bases separating them. This CDR3 has 14 amino acids. In germline, CDR1 is SQVTM, CDR2 ANQGSEA. General study findings and limits: Several highly homologous variants made up a TCR beta motif, and this motif appeared characteristic of ankylosing spondylitis blood. In peripheral blood, disease-linked CD8+ clones occurred at relatively low frequencies. The clones that were linked to disease were reported to be significantly enriched in matched synovial fluid samples from ankylosing spondylitis patients. In the blood and synovial fluid of reactive arthritis, some motif variants had been previously reported.

Input material: blood, either unsorted or a sorted T cell fraction (not recorded which). This rearrangement joins TRBV29-1 to TRBJ1-2; D possibly corresponds to TRBD1 (5 bases). This receptor was identified in a male donor with ankylosing spondylitis or in good health (not recorded which). The CDR3 region has the DNA TGCAGCGTTGAGGGGGACCCAGCTAACTATGGCTACACCTTC. It is translated as CSVEGDPANYGYTF.